A selection of T cell receptor beta chains follows, all from one sample in a study of Ad26.COV2.S vaccination and SARS-CoV-2 variants. The data were produced by immunoSEQ multiplex PCR, yet TCRdb's version contains in-frame clones alone and is incomplete. The sample has 440,000 or so clones; about 90% are singletons. This material consisted of peripheral blood, taken in a trial of Ad26.COV2.S vaccine versus placebo. Receptors originate from a person between 18 and 59 years old who received the Ad26.COV2.S COVID-19 vaccine or a placebo. The CDR3 runs from the conserved cysteine through the conserved F or W. A D gene is named only where the DNA matches it firmly. For some rows the clone size is stated as once, few or many, or as a class when expanded; others skip it.

size: .
D: .
V: TRBV11-2
J: TRBJ1-2
CDR3: CASSRQGANGYTF
DNA: TGTGCCAGCAGCCGGCAAGGAGCCAATGGCTACACCTTC

size: .
D: .
V: TRBV5-5
J: TRBJ1-3
CDR3: CASSLFMQGSYSGNTIYF
DNA: TGTGCCAGCAGCTTGTTCATGCAGGGGAGTTACTCTGGAAACACCATATATTTT

size: .
D: .
V: TRBV12-2
J: TRBJ2-7
CDR3: CASRLGSPTRGFNYEQYF
DNA: TGTGCAAGTCGCTTAGGTTCCCCTACAAGGGGATTCAACTACGAGCAGTACTTC

size: .
D: .
V: TRBV9
J: TRBJ2-5
CDR3: CASSAPAGASVRETQYF
DNA: TGTGCCAGCAGCGCTCCCGCGGGCGCGAGCGTACGGGAGACCCAGTACTTC

size: .
D: .
V: TRBV15
J: TRBJ2-1
CDR3: CATSRDRGEQFF
DNA: TGTGCCACCAGCAGAGATCGAGGTGAGCAGTTCTTC

size: .
D: .
V: TRBV5-6
J: TRBJ1-1
CDR3: CASSFQVGNTEAFF
DNA: TGTGCCAGCAGCTTTCAGGTGGGCAACACTGAAGCTTTCTTT

size: once
D: .
V: TRBV6-5
J: TRBJ1-5
CDR3: CASRDGNQPQHF
DNA: TGTGCCAGCAGGGACGGCAATCAGCCCCAGCATTTT

size: .
D: .
V: TRBV29-1
J: TRBJ2-5
CDR3: CSGCDSFGETQYF
DNA: TGCAGCGGTTGCGACTCTTTCGGAGAGACCCAGTACTTC

size: once
D: TRBD2
V: TRBV3-1/TRBV3-2
J: TRBJ2-5
CDR3: CASSGTSDLQETQYF
DNA: TGTGCCAGCAGCGGGACTAGCGATCTCCAAGAGACCCAGTACTTC

size: .
D: .
V: TRBV23-1
J: TRBJ1-1
CDR3: CASSGPGTELEAFF
DNA: TGCGCCAGCAGTGGTCCCGGGACCGAGCTTGAAGCTTTCTTT

size: .
D: TRBD1
V: TRBV19
J: TRBJ2-7
CDR3: CASSIGTGGVYEQYF
DNA: TGTGCCAGTAGTATAGGGACAGGGGGCGTGTACGAGCAGTACTTC

size: few
D: TRBD1
V: TRBV7-2
J: TRBJ1-5
CDR3: CASSSRQGQGQPQHF
DNA: TGTGCCAGCAGCTCTAGACAGGGACAGGGTCAGCCCCAGCATTTT

size: .
D: .
V: TRBV14
J: TRBJ1-2
CDR3: CASSQYGTNYGYTF
DNA: TGTGCCAGCAGCCAATATGGTACTAACTATGGCTACACCTTC

size: .
D: .
V: TRBV27
J: TRBJ1-2
CDR3: CASSLRSGMHYGYTF
DNA: TGTGCCAGCAGTTTACGGTCGGGGATGCACTATGGCTACACCTTC

size: .
D: .
V: TRBV4-1
J: TRBJ1-1
CDR3: CASSQVSQGLTTEAFF
DNA: TGCGCCAGCAGCCAAGTGAGCCAGGGCCTGACCACTGAAGCTTTCTTT

size: once
D: .
V: TRBV7-6
J: TRBJ2-6
CDR3: CASSPSRGSGANVLTF
DNA: TGTGCCAGCAGCCCCTCGAGGGGGTCTGGGGCCAACGTCCTGACTTTC

size: .
D: .
V: TRBV5-8
J: TRBJ2-1
CDR3: CASSLFQGSGSNEQFF
DNA: TGTGCCAGCAGCTTGTTCCAGGGCTCAGGTTCGAATGAGCAGTTCTTC

size: .
D: .
V: TRBV7-2
J: TRBJ2-5
CDR3: CASSFLVRETQYF
DNA: TGTGCCAGCAGCTTTCTGGTCCGGGAGACCCAGTACTTC

size: .
D: TRBD1
V: TRBV28
J: TRBJ1-4
CDR3: CASGLGQGEKLFF
DNA: TGTGCCAGCGGTCTTGGACAGGGAGAAAAACTGTTTTTT

size: once
D: TRBD1
V: TRBV20-1
J: TRBJ2-3
CDR3: CSASQDRITDTQYF
DNA: TGCAGTGCTAGTCAGGACAGGATCACAGATACGCAGTATTTT

size: .
D: .
V: TRBV4-1
J: TRBJ2-7
CDR3: CASSQESLTSYEQYF
DNA: TGCGCCAGCAGCCAAGAGTCTCTAACAAGTTACGAGCAGTACTTC

size: .
D: .
V: TRBV5-5
J: TRBJ2-7
CDR3: CASSLVPGPYEQYF
DNA: TGTGCCAGCAGCTTGGTTCCAGGGCCCTACGAGCAGTACTTC

size: .
D: TRBD2
V: TRBV27
J: TRBJ2-3
CDR3: CASRGTGTSGGKGFLYTQYF
DNA: TGTGCCAGCAGAGGAACTGGGACTAGCGGGGGGAAGGGTTTCTTGTATACGCAGTATTTT

size: few
D: .
V: TRBV6-5
J: TRBJ1-3
CDR3: CASSVYGSRGNTIYF
DNA: TGTGCCAGCAGCGTGTACGGATCTCGGGGAAACACCATATATTTT

size: .
D: TRBD2
V: TRBV4-1
J: TRBJ2-7
CDR3: CASSQEERGYEQYF
DNA: TGCGCCAGCAGCCAAGAGGAGCGGGGGTACGAGCAGTACTTC

size: once
D: TRBD1
V: TRBV6-1
J: TRBJ1-4
CDR3: CASSPDRVNEKLFF
DNA: TGTGCCAGCAGCCCAGACAGGGTTAATGAAAAACTGTTTTTT

size: .
D: TRBD1
V: TRBV27
J: TRBJ2-3
CDR3: CASRATGVGTQYF
DNA: TGTGCCAGCAGAGCTACAGGGGTGGGAACGCAGTATTTT

size: .
D: .
V: TRBV2
J: TRBJ2-3
CDR3: CASRNRIGLKDTQYF
DNA: TGTGCCAGCAGAAACAGGATAGGCCTAAAGGATACGCAGTATTTT

size: .
D: TRBD2
V: TRBV6-5
J: TRBJ2-3
CDR3: CASSYLTGGPTDTQYF
DNA: TGTGCCAGCAGTTACCTTACGGGGGGGCCCACAGATACGCAGTATTTT

size: .
D: .
V: TRBV4-1
J: TRBJ1-1
CDR3: CASSQVGGRTEAFF
DNA: TGCGCCAGCAGCCAAGTGGGGGGTAGGACTGAAGCTTTCTTT

size: .
D: TRBD1
V: TRBV2
J: TRBJ2-2
CDR3: CASNRGANTGELFF
DNA: TGTGCCAGCAACAGGGGCGCGAACACCGGGGAGCTGTTTTTT

size: .
D: .
V: TRBV6-6
J: TRBJ2-1
CDR3: CASTTRGNEQFF
DNA: TGTGCCAGCACTACTAGGGGGAATGAGCAGTTCTTC

size: once
D: TRBD1
V: TRBV5-1
J: TRBJ2-2
CDR3: CASSASGTGGSGELFF
DNA: TGCGCCAGCAGCGCCTCCGGGACAGGGGGTAGCGGGGAGCTGTTTTTT

size: .
D: TRBD2
V: TRBV5-1
J: TRBJ2-7
CDR3: CASSSPGSGTTSYYEQYF
DNA: TGCGCCAGCAGCTCGCCGGGAAGCGGGACTACCTCCTACTACGAGCAGTACTTC

size: .
D: .
V: TRBV4-1
J: TRBJ1-1
CDR3: CASSRTTQGMDTEAFF
DNA: TGCGCCAGCAGCCGGACGACCCAGGGTATGGACACTGAAGCTTTCTTT

size: .
D: .
V: TRBV12-3/TRBV12-4
J: TRBJ2-7
CDR3: CASCSGETYEQYF
DNA: TGTGCCAGCTGCAGTGGGGAAACCTACGAGCAGTACTTC

size: once
D: .
V: TRBV6-5
J: TRBJ1-1
CDR3: CASSYKDRNTEAFF
DNA: TGTGCCAGCAGTTACAAGGACAGGAACACTGAAGCTTTCTTT

size: .
D: .
V: TRBV6-5
J: TRBJ2-5
CDR3: CASSYSRIATRETQYF
DNA: TGTGCCAGCAGTTACTCGAGAATAGCGACGAGGGAGACCCAGTACTTC

size: .
D: .
V: TRBV19
J: TRBJ1-2
CDR3: CASSILLGAYGYTF
DNA: TGTGCCAGTAGTATTCTATTGGGGGCCTACGGCTACACCTTC

size: .
D: TRBD1
V: TRBV6-4
J: TRBJ1-4
CDR3: CASSPGTGGHNRGKLFF
DNA: TGTGCCAGCAGTCCCGGGACAGGGGGTCATAATCGAGGAAAACTGTTTTTT

size: .
D: .
V: TRBV6-2/TRBV6-3
J: TRBJ1-1
CDR3: CASSYLGAENTEAFF
DNA: TGTGCCAGCAGTTACCTAGGGGCGGAGAACACTGAAGCTTTCTTT

size: .
D: TRBD1
V: TRBV6-1
J: TRBJ2-1
CDR3: CASSDRQGWDEQFF
DNA: TGTGCCAGCAGTGACCGACAGGGTTGGGATGAGCAGTTCTTC

size: .
D: .
V: TRBV6-5
J: TRBJ1-2
CDR3: CASSYLYELSGYGYTF
DNA: TGTGCCAGCAGTTACCTCTACGAATTGTCGGGGTATGGCTACACCTTC

size: .
D: .
V: TRBV30
J: TRBJ1-2
CDR3: CAWSGGADGYTF
DNA: TGTGCCTGGAGTGGGGGGGCGGATGGCTACACCTTC

size: .
D: .
V: TRBV5-3
J: TRBJ2-1
CDR3: CASHRLEDNEQFF
DNA: TGTGCCAGCCATCGGTTGGAGGACAATGAGCAGTTCTTC

size: .
D: TRBD1
V: TRBV4-3
J: TRBJ2-7
CDR3: CASSQSELDRGPYEQYF
DNA: TGCGCCAGCAGCCAATCCGAACTTGACAGGGGGCCTTACGAGCAGTACTTC

size: .
D: .
V: TRBV30
J: TRBJ2-1
CDR3: CACQGDSLYNEQFF
DNA: TGTGCCTGCCAAGGGGACTCTCTCTACAATGAGCAGTTCTTC

size: .
D: .
V: TRBV5-4
J: TRBJ2-1
CDR3: CASSPHPKEQFF
DNA: TGTGCCAGCAGCCCGCATCCTAAGGAGCAGTTCTTC

size: .
D: .
V: TRBV28
J: TRBJ1-6
CDR3: CASGGALHF
DNA: TGTGCCAGCGGGGGAGCCCTCCACTTT